What follows are 15 T cell receptor beta chains derived from one specimen sequenced in a study of CD8+CD57+ T cells in acquired aplastic anemia. TCR beta VDJ combinations and CDR3 sequences were profiled from genomic DNA. In TCRdb, the reads were re-called with MiXCR into one record per CDR3 protein. The sample gives fewer than 250,000 distinct CDR3 sequences, roughly 53% of which show up once; 20% is in the top ten. Flow cytometry had shown expanded CD8+CD57+ cells in the patients chosen for sequencing. Sequencing used sorted CD4+, CD8+, or CD8+CD57+ T cells (not recorded which) from PBMCs. The receptors derive from a human donor with aplastic anemia.

The V and J genes are TRBV14 and TRBJ2-3, with D maybe TRBD2 (6 bases). The germline V gene has CDR1 SGHDN and CDR2 FVKESK. The CDR3 spans 16 residues. Trimming took off 1 base at V and 0 bases at J, with 11 bases between the two ends. CDR3: CASSQGFSGSTDTQYF. CDR3 nucleotide sequence: TGTGCCAGCAGCCAAGGGTTTAGCGGAAGCACAGATACGCAGTATTTT. The entire variable domain, with the rest obtained from reference TRBV14 and TRBJ2-3, is as follows: EAGVTQFPSHSVIEKGQTVTLRCDPISGHDNLYWYRRVMGKEIKFLLHFVKESKQDESGMPNNRFLAERTGGTYSTLKVQPAELEDSGVYFCASSQGFSGSTDTQYFGPGTRLTVL.

The rearrangement uses TRBV5-1 and TRBJ1-1; possibly TRBD1 for D (5 bases). V was cut by 0 bases and J by 2 bases, with 14 bases left in between. Looked up from germline, CDR1 is SGHRS and CDR2 is YFSETQ. This CDR3 contains 16 residues. The CDR3 sequence: CASSLVRSGANTEAFF. The CDR3 coding sequence is TGCGCCAGCAGCTTGGTTAGGAGCGGGGCAAACACTGAAGCTTTCTTT.

The V and J genes are TRBV10-3 and TRBJ1-2; unclear D gene. Between the trimmed V and J ends, which lost 0 bases and 8 bases, there was a span of 13 bases. The CDR3 is made up of 14 amino acids. Germline V gene sequence: CDR1 ENHRY, CDR2 SYGVKD. CDR3 coding DNA: TGTGCCATCAGTGAGTCAAACCGGGTCGGCGGCTACACCTTC. Residues: CAISESNRVGGYTF.

The chain employs TRBV5-4 and TRBJ2-7; D uncertain. CDR1 SGHNT and CDR2 YYREEE come from the germline V gene (reference sequence). Trimming stripped 2 bases from V and 2 bases from J, with 20 bases between. This CDR3 has 17 residues. In DNA form, the CDR3 reads TGTGCCAGCAGCTTCGGGTTGGACGCCAGACCACCCTACGAGCAGTACTTC. Its protein is CASSFGLDARPPYEQYF.

This clonotype showed up just once. This chain connects TRBV9 to TRBJ1-6, with no clear D. The germline V and J ends were trimmed by 3 bases and 6 bases, with 7 bases remaining between them. CDR1 is SGDLS, CDR2 YYNGEE, per germline. The CDR3 contains 13 residues. CDR3 DNA sequence: TGTGCCAGCAGCGAAACAGCTAATTCACCCCTCCACTTT. It translates to CASSETANSPLHF.

This clonotype was counted only a few times. The V call is TRBV5-1, the J call TRBJ1-1; TRBD1 is a possible D gene (5 bases). Trimming shortened V by 1 base and J by 0 bases, and 22 bases separated the two germline ends. The CDR3 loop spans 19 amino acids. Germline CDR1 reads SGHRS; CDR2 reads YFSETQ. For the CDR3, the DNA is TGCGCCAGCAGCTTGTCCCTCGGGGTTTCGAGGGGCATGAACACTGAAGCTTTCTTT. Its protein is CASSLSLGVSRGMNTEAFF.

The V and J genes are TRBV5-1 and TRBJ1-1, with 7 bases matching TRBD1. Germline-derived CDR1 and CDR2 are SGHRS and YFSETQ. This CDR3 has 14 amino acids. With V trimmed by 4 bases and J by 4 bases, 7 bases remained unmatched. Here the CDR3 reads CASSAGGSGTEAFF. CDR3 nucleotide sequence: TGCGCCAGCAGCGCAGGGGGTTCGGGCACTGAAGCTTTCTTT. Supplemented by reference TRBV5-1 and TRBJ1-1, the full variable domain reads KAGVTQTPRYLIKTRGQQVTLSCSPISGHRSVSWYQQTPGQGLQFLFEYFSETQRNKGNFPGRFSGRQFSNSRSEMNVSTLELGDSALYLCASSAGGSGTEAFFGQGTRLTVV.

This clonotype was detected many times. The chain is built from TRBV6-6 and TRBJ2-1; D is uncertain. The CDR3 extends over 13 amino acids. V was shortened by 5 bases and J by 7 bases, with 12 bases between the two germline ends. The V gene's germline CDR1 is MNHNY and CDR2 SVGAGI (reference sequence). DNA for the CDR3: TGTGCCAGCAGTCCGCAGAAGGAGAATGAGCAGTTCTTC. It is translated as CASSPQKENEQFF.

Turning to this clonotype: This may be a read error, as it is one base from a much larger clone. The genes are TRBV2 and TRBJ1-2; 7 bases line up with TRBD1. From germline, CDR1 is SNHLY and CDR2 FYNNEI. CDR3 length equals 13 residues. Unmatched junction bases numbered 7, after V lost 5 bases and J lost 7 bases. CDR3 amino acids: CASSRQGDCGYTF. The CDR3 DNA is TGTGCCAGCAGTCGACAGGGAGACTGTGGCTACACCTTC.

CDR3 amino acids: CASSPGDRGSGANVLTF. CDR3 DNA: TGTGCCAGCAGCCCCGGGGACAGGGGCTCCGGGGCCAACGTCCTGACTTTC. The chain carries TRBV7-2 and TRBJ2-6; 10 nucleotides line up with TRBD1. Germline V CDR1 and CDR2: SGHTA, FQGNSA. With V trimmed by 5 bases and J by 4 bases, 8 bases remained unmatched. The CDR3 contains 17 residues.

The V gene is TRBV7-6, the J gene TRBJ2-7; D might be TRBD2 (6 bases). Trimming pared 5 bases from V and 2 bases from J, leaving 10 bases between. Germline V gene sequence: CDR1 SGHVS, CDR2 FNYEAQ. The CDR3 has 13 residues. The CDR3 spells CASSRGTPYEQYF. For the CDR3, the DNA is TGTGCCAGCAGCCGCGGGACCCCCTACGAGCAGTACTTC.

V and J are TRBV7-9 and TRBJ2-5; a weak D match, TRBD2 (5 bases). Germline-derived CDR1 and CDR2 are SEHNR and FQNEAQ (reference sequence). The CDR3 extends over 15 amino acids. V was trimmed by 5 bases and J by 5 bases, leaving 18 bases between them. The CDR3 nucleotides read TGTGCCAGCAGCCTTCCCCCCGGGGTCGGGGAGACCCAGTACTTC. Translation: CASSLPPGVGETQYF.

V usage is TRBV15 and J usage is TRBJ2-2, with TRBD1 matching 8 bases. The CDR3 loop spans 15 amino acids. Germline V lookup: CDR1 LNHNV, CDR2 YYDKDF (reference sequence). V shed 0 bases and J 6 bases; nucleotides not matched to a gene: 3. The CDR3 sequence is CATSRDLTGAGELFF. The CDR3, as DNA: TGTGCCACCAGCAGAGATCTGACAGGGGCCGGGGAGCTGTTTTTT.

The V and J genes are TRBV10-2 and TRBJ2-2; possible D gene TRBD1, 6 bases. There are 17 residues in the CDR3. The germline gives CDR1 WSHSY, CDR2 SAAADI. V gave up 5 bases and J gave up 0 bases, with 16 bases separating them. The chain's CDR3 is CASSHSQGFANTGELFF. CDR3 DNA: TGCGCCAGCAGTCACAGTCAGGGGTTCGCGAACACCGGGGAGCTGTTTTTT.

This clonotype was seen many times. The chain couples TRBV5-1 to TRBJ1-1; D call uncertain. Germline CDR1 is SGHRS and CDR2 is YFSETQ. The V end lost 0 bases, the J end lost 1 base, and 7 bases lay between the germline ends. This CDR3 contains 14 residues. In DNA form, the CDR3 reads TGCGCCAGCAGCTTGGAACCGGGGAACACTGAAGCTTTCTTT. Its protein is CASSLEPGNTEAFF. The entire variable domain, with the rest obtained from reference TRBV5-1 and TRBJ1-1, is as follows: KAGVTQTPRYLIKTRGQQVTLSCSPISGHRSVSWYQQTPGQGLQFLFEYFSETQRNKGNFPGRFSGRQFSNSRSEMNVSTLELGDSALYLCASSLEPGNTEAFFGQGTRLTVV.